What follows are 21 T cell receptor beta chains derived from one specimen sequenced in a study of blood T cell repertoires in COVID-19. Generated by immunoSEQ multiplex PCR, the TCRdb table keeps only in-frame clones and is missing some. The sample yields 20,000 to 25,000 clones, over 75% seen once. The source material was peripheral blood. The receptors shown here come from a woman aged 80 or older with acute or convalescent COVID-19.

The CDR3 protein is CASSENRDLGEKLFF. Here the CDR3 DNA reads TGTGCCAGTAGTGAAAACCGGGACTTGGGGGAAAAACTGTTTTTT. This chain connects TRBV19 to TRBJ1-4; a weak D match, TRBD1 (5 bases). Germline CDR1 reads LNHDA; CDR2 reads SQIVND (reference sequence). This CDR3 comprises 15 residues. Between the trimmed V and J ends, which lost 5 bases and 8 bases, there was a span of 18 bases.

The rearrangement links TRBV7-9 to TRBJ2-2; 8 nucleotides agree with TRBD2. CDR3 length: 15 residues. Per the germline V gene, CDR1 is SEHNR and CDR2 is FQNEAQ (reference sequence). V lost 5 bases, J lost 5 bases, and 7 bases stayed unmatched. For the CDR3, the DNA is TGTGCCAGCAGCGGCCCTAGCGGGCAAACCGGGGAGCTGTTTTTT. It translates to CASSGPSGQTGELFF.

Notes on this clone: At one boundary the junction diverges from the germline segment, which might be a read error. The V and J genes are TRBV5-6 and TRBJ2-1, with a possible D match to TRBD1 (6 bases). In germline, CDR1 is SGHDT, CDR2 YYEEEE. The CDR3 spans 14 residues. The CDR3 bases are TGTGCCTGCAGCTTGGCCGTAGGGGGAGATGAGCTGTTCTTC. This codes for CACSLAVGGDELFF. Based on the CDR3 plus reference TRBV5-6 and TRBJ2-1, the full variable domain is DAGVTQSPTHLIKTRGQQVTLRCSPKSGHDTVSWYQQALGQGPQFIFQYYEEEERQRGNFPDRFSGHQFPNYSSELNVNALLLGDSALYLCACSLAVGGDELFFGPGTRLTVL.

The CDR3 bases are TGTGCCATCAGTGGAGACACAGGAGAAAAACTGTTTTTT. Its translation: CAISGDTGEKLFF. J is TRBJ1-4 and V is TRBV10-3; TRBD1 might be the D (5 bases). The CDR3 loop spans 13 amino acids. Trimming removed 4 bases from V and 8 bases from J, with 11 bases in between. Germline CDR1 is ENHRY and CDR2 is SYGVKD.

This sequence joins TRBV5-1 and TRBJ2-3; TRBD2 aligns across 8 bases. Germline V gene sequence: CDR1 SGHRS, CDR2 YFSETQ. V shed 4 bases and J 4 bases; nucleotides not matched to a gene: 8. The CDR3 runs to 15 residues. The chain's CDR3 is CASSPGGGGSDTQYF. The CDR3 region has the DNA TGCGCCAGCAGCCCCGGGGGGGGAGGTTCAGATACGCAGTATTTT.

The rearrangement links TRBV19 to TRBJ1-3, with 7 bases that match TRBD1. CDR1 and CDR2 (germline): LNHDA, SQIVND (reference sequence). The CDR3 is made up of 14 amino acids. Trimming cost V 4 bases and J 4 bases; bases outside gene matches: 4. This CDR3 is CASSTTGEGNTIYF. CDR3 in DNA: TGTGCCAGTAGTACCACAGGGGAGGGAAACACCATATATTTT.

The chain combines TRBV5-1 with TRBJ2-6, with TRBD1 as a possible D gene (6 bases). Germline CDR1 reads SGHRS; CDR2 reads YFSETQ. V gave up 7 bases and J gave up 3 bases, with 14 bases separating them. This CDR3 contains 15 residues. The CDR3 DNA is TGCGCCAGCGCACAGGGATTCGGTGGGGCCAACGTCCTGACTTTC. It encodes CASAQGFGGANVLTF.

This chain joins TRBV24-1 and TRBJ2-1; 15 nucleotides match TRBD2. Looked up from germline, CDR1 is KGHDR and CDR2 is SFDVKD. The CDR3 spans 19 residues. V trimming: 1 base; J trimming: 4 bases; junction bases outside the gene matches: 7. For the CDR3, the DNA is TGTGCCACCAGTGATTTTGGGACTAGCGGGGGGATGGGATACAATGAGCAGTTCTTC. It codes for CATSDFGTSGGMGYNEQFF.

This chain joins TRBV5-4 and TRBJ2-3, with D perhaps TRBD2 (6 bases). The CDR3 is made up of 14 amino acids. V shed 4 bases and J shed 2 bases, with 11 bases lying between them. Germline V gene lookup returns CDR1 SGHNT and CDR2 YYREEE (reference sequence). This chain's CDR3 is CASSPGSPTDTQYF. The DNA of the CDR3 is TGTGCCAGCAGCCCCGGGAGCCCCACAGATACGCAGTATTTT. The whole variable domain, filled in from reference TRBV5-4 and TRBJ2-3, reads ETGVTQSPTHLIKTRGQQVTLRCSSQSGHNTVSWYQQALGQGPQFIFQYYREEENGRGNFPPRFSGLQFPNYSSELNVNALELDDSALYLCASSPGSPTDTQYFGPGTRLTVL.

This clone came up a few times. V is TRBV4-2 and J is TRBJ1-2; 7 positions agree with TRBD1. From germline, CDR1 is LGHNA and CDR2 YNFKEQ. J was trimmed by 4 bases and V by 1 base; bases with no gene match: 3. CDR3 length: 14 residues. The CDR3 region is CASSQGQGSYGYTF. Written as DNA, the CDR3 is TGTGCCAGCAGCCAAGGACAGGGAAGCTATGGCTACACCTTC.

CDR3 bases: TGTGCTAGTGGCCGACCGGGGGGAGGCACAGATACGCAGTATTTT. It yields the protein CASGRPGGGTDTQYF. This chain connects TRBV12-5 to TRBJ2-3; TRBD2 agrees at 7 bases. Germline CDR1 LGHNT, CDR2 FRNRAP. The trim removed 6 bases at V and 1 base at J, leaving 7 bases unmatched. This CDR3 is built from 15 residues.

The rearrangement joins TRBV10-2 to TRBJ1-5; TRBD1 might be the D (5 bases). The CDR3 covers 16 residues. Trimming took 0 bases from V and 1 from J, leaving 10 bases between them. Germline V gives CDR1 WSHSY, CDR2 SAAADI. The CDR3: CASSESQGASNQPQHF. The CDR3, as DNA: TGCGCCAGCAGTGAGTCCCAGGGTGCCAGCAATCAGCCCCAGCATTTT.

The rearrangement uses TRBV6-5 and TRBJ1-2; no clear D. The germline V and J ends were trimmed by 2 bases and 2 bases, with 12 bases remaining between them. Per germline, CDR1 MNHEY and CDR2 SVGAGI. The length of the CDR3 is 15 residues. The CDR3 DNA is TGTGCCAGCAGTTACCGCGGTGGAGGGAACTATGGCTACACCTTC. As protein: CASSYRGGGNYGYTF.

The V call is TRBV5-1, the J call TRBJ2-1; 9 bases line up with TRBD2. V gave up 3 bases and J gave up 1 base; unmatched junction bases: 11. The CDR3 spans 18 residues. Germline values: CDR1 SGHRS, CDR2 YFSETQ. The CDR3 here is CASSSRSPSGGSYNEQFF. The DNA of the CDR3 is TGCGCCAGCAGCTCTAGATCCCCAAGCGGGGGGTCCTACAATGAGCAGTTCTTC.

The chain recombines TRBV12-3 or TRBV12-4 with TRBJ1-5; unclear D gene. This CDR3 spans 12 amino acids. Between the trimmed V and J ends, which lost 6 bases and 4 bases, there was a span of 7 bases. CDR3 sequence: CASSSMNQPQHF. CDR3 sequence (DNA): TGTGCCAGCAGCAGTATGAATCAGCCCCAGCATTTT.

This rearrangement joins TRBV11-2 to TRBJ1-6; D gene ambiguous. The CDR3 is 18 residues long. V was cut by 0 bases and J by 0 bases, with 12 bases left in between. Germline V gene lookup returns CDR1 SGHAT and CDR2 FQNNGV. CDR3 sequence: CASSLDTSTSSYNSPLHF. CDR3 DNA: TGTGCCAGCAGCTTAGATACTTCTACGAGCTCCTATAATTCACCCCTCCACTTT.

The V gene is TRBV29-1, the J gene TRBJ2-7; TRBD2 aligns across 10 bases. Germline trimming cut 5 bases from V and 4 bases from J; bases unmatched to any gene: 5. Germline CDR1 SQVTM, CDR2 ANQGSEA. The length of the CDR3 is 13 residues. The CDR3 DNA is TGCAGCGTTAGGACTAGCGGCTCGTACGAGCAGTACTTC. It encodes CSVRTSGSYEQYF.

The chain is built from TRBV2 and TRBJ1-6; D uncertain. Germline loops: CDR1 SNHLY, CDR2 FYNNEI. The CDR3 has 12 amino acids. V lost 8 bases and J 5 bases, leaving 7 bases between the germline ends. CDR3 amino acids: CASGPDNSPLHF. CDR3 DNA: TGTGCCAGCGGCCCCGATAATTCACCCCTCCACTTT.

The V gene is TRBV7-9, the J gene TRBJ2-7; 9 bases fit TRBD2. CDR3 length: 15 amino acids. Looked up from germline, CDR1 is SEHNR and CDR2 is FQNEAQ (reference sequence). After removal of 1 base from V and 3 bases from J, the junction contained 4 bases not matched to a gene. CDR3 DNA sequence: TGTGCCAGCAGCTTAGAGACTAGCGGCAGCTACGAGCAGTACTTC. Its protein is CASSLETSGSYEQYF.

The rearrangement uses TRBV6-1 and TRBJ1-4; tentative D call: TRBD1 (5 bases). This CDR3 region has 16 residues. Germline V gives CDR1 MNHNS, CDR2 SASEGT. The V gene lost 2 bases and the J gene lost 0 bases, with 10 bases spanning the gap. This CDR3 reads CASSESGLATNEKLFF. Here the CDR3 DNA reads TGTGCCAGCAGTGAATCAGGGCTGGCAACTAATGAAAAACTGTTTTTT.

The genes are TRBV18 and TRBJ1-2, with 9 bases identical to TRBD1. V lost 0 bases and J lost 0; bases outside the gene matches: 2. The germline V gene encodes CDR1 KGHSH and CDR2 LQKENI. This CDR3 contains 16 residues. The CDR3 sequence is CASSPPGQGPNYGYTF. CDR3 bases: TGTGCCAGCTCACCACCGGGACAGGGCCCTAACTATGGCTACACCTTC.